These T cell receptor beta chains were read from a single sample in a study of blood T cells in healthy people across ages. TCRdb reprocessed the 5' RACE reads via MiXCR and lists one record per CDR3 protein. Seen here are some 780,000 distinct CDR3 sequences, approximately 60% observed once, and the top ten hold 20% to 30%. The source material was blood. Receptor source: a man in his forties in good health. Each CDR3 is given with its conserved first and last residue. The D gene is left open where the match is weak. Some rows mark clone size as missing; the rest say once, few, many or name a class of expanded clone.

d_gene,abundance,v_gene,j_gene,CDR3nt,CDR3aa
TRBD1,few,TRBV3-1,TRBJ1-2,TGTGCCAGCAGCCAGGACAGGGTGACCTATGGCTACACCTTC,CASSQDRVTYGYTF
.,once,TRBV5-1,TRBJ2-5,TGCGCCGGCAGCCAGGGGACACAAGAGACCCAGTACTTC,CAGSQGTQETQYF
.,.,TRBV3-1,TRBJ2-1,TGTGCCAGCAGCCTCGACCCAAGCTCCTACAATGAGCAGTTCTTC,CASSLDPSSYNEQFF
.,few,TRBV9,TRBJ1-2,TGTGCCAGCAGGGGAGCGACAAGCGTCTATGGCTACACCTTC,CASRGATSVYGYTF
TRBD1,few,TRBV7-9,TRBJ2-3,TGTGCCAGCAGCTTAGGGCGCGGGACAGGTAGCACAGATACGCAGTATTTT,CASSLGRGTGSTDTQYF
.,.,TRBV12-3/TRBV12-4,TRBJ2-2,TGTGCCAGCATTCCTGCTAGGGTGGGCACCGGGGAGCTGTTTTTT,CASIPARVGTGELFF
.,.,TRBV2,TRBJ2-6,TGTGCCAGCAGTGACCCTCACAGTACTTCTGGGGCCAACGTCCTGACTTTC,CASSDPHSTSGANVLTF
.,.,TRBV30,TRBJ2-1,TGTGCCTGGACGGGAGCTAGGGATCAGTTCTTC,CAWTGARDQFF
TRBD1,.,TRBV27,TRBJ1-2,TGTGCCAGCAGTTTATCGGGACAGGGGGCCGAAGGAGGCTACACCTTC,CASSLSGQGAEGGYTF
TRBD2,.,TRBV9,TRBJ2-1,TGTGCCAGCAGCGTAGAGGTTAGCGGGCGCGTCGAGCAGTTCTTC,CASSVEVSGRVEQFF
TRBD1,.,TRBV20-1,TRBJ1-2,TGCAGTGTTGAGGACAGGGATAACTATGGCTACACCTTC,CSVEDRDNYGYTF
.,.,TRBV6-2/TRBV6-3,TRBJ2-1,TGTGCCAGCAACCGACAGCAAGGCGCCTACAATGAGCAGTTCTTC,CASNRQQGAYNEQFF
.,.,TRBV2,TRBJ2-2,TGTGCCAGCAGTGACCTAAAACTAGTGACCGGGGAGCTGTTTTTT,CASSDLKLVTGELFF
.,.,TRBV5-1,TRBJ2-7,TGCGCCAGCAGCTTGGTGGGCATCTTCTCTGGCGAGCAGTACTTC,CASSLVGIFSGEQYF
TRBD2,.,TRBV6-2/TRBV6-3,TRBJ2-5,TGTGCCGTCGGGGGGACTAGACCCCTAGGGACCCAGTACTTC,CAVGGTRPLGTQYF
.,.,TRBV5-1,TRBJ2-5,TGCGCCAGCAGCTTGGGGCCCTCATACTTAGAGACCCAGTACTTC,CASSLGPSYLETQYF
.,many,TRBV24-1,TRBJ2-7,TGTGCCACCGGGGGAAGCGTTAACCCACTTTACGAGCAGTACTTC,CATGGSVNPLYEQYF
.,.,TRBV20-1,TRBJ2-1,TGCAGTGCTAGCGGGGGAAGGAACAATGAGCAGTTCTTC,CSASGGRNNEQFF
.,.,TRBV28,TRBJ2-3,TGTGCCAGCAGTTTCGAGTGGGGTTCAGATACGCAGTATTTT,CASSFEWGSDTQYF